This T cell receptor (beta chain) was identified in a study of blood T cell repertoires in COVID-19 (dated by TCRdb to about 2020). Regarding the research as a whole: Collaborator samples came from the United States, Italy and Spain and covered acute and convalescent phases of COVID-19. A freely available public database, intended as a resource for researchers studying the immune response to SARS-CoV-2, is where the repertoires were released. The prospective study material was composed of cDNA or gDNA derived from T cells, B-cell-depleted T cells, or PBMCs. Samples were obtained from the ongoing ImmuneRACE study (first 160 participants) and from some 1,300 subjects provided by 6 global collaborators. Where available, HLA class I and class II types were obtained from metadata supplied by the sample provider rather than from assay-based typing. Subjects who had been exposed to COVID-19, were actively infected with it, or had recovered from it provided the deeply sampled blood TCRbeta repertoires that made up the dataset. Nearly every sample came with metadata listing a de-identified subject ID, COVID-19 status, age in years and sex.

A word on this clone: What this receptor recognizes is not known. The record has no base qualities; no much larger clone is one base away.

What the authors observed across the whole study: Clinical and demographic metadata were provided uncurated, with the amount varying by source and participant.

Enrolling through a virtual design, the prospective study's participants ranged in age from about 18 to 89 years and lived across 24 United States geographic areas. Cohort assignment in the prospective study relied on participant-reported clinical history from a screening survey and a study questionnaire. Exposed participants were defined as having been in contact with someone with a PCR-confirmed or clinician-diagnosed COVID-19 case within 2 weeks of study entry. In the prospective study, whole blood, serum and a nasopharyngeal or oropharyngeal swab were collected from each participant by mobile phlebotomists. Additional blood draws and questionnaires over an approximately two-month period could optionally be provided by prospective study participants. Before DNA extraction, blood samples from the prospective study were shipped at room temperature or frozen. The CDR3 measures 15 amino acids from cysteine to phenylalanine. The read is trimmed to its CDR3 DNA, 45 bases read in frame from base 1. Compared with germline, V lacks 6 bases and J lacks 5 bases; bases without a gene match: 8. From a lookup of the germline V gene (reference sequence), CDR1 and CDR2 are LNHDA and SQIVND.

TCRbeta CDR3 regions were amplified from genomic DNA using the immunoSEQ Assay, a bias-controlled multiplex PCR. From the authors' description of their analysis: The number of nucleated cells in each sample was estimated from the amplification of reference gene primers within the assay. To quantify the absolute abundance of each unique TCRbeta CDR3 rearrangement, sequence reads were collapsed and filtered. Productive Simpson clonality was computed per sample as the square root of Simpson's diversity index over productive rearrangements. TCRdb carries this immuneACCESS record with in-frame sequences only. Its versions omit some clonotypes, under half of them owing to an unresolved V gene in the studies checked, with the rest unexplained. The D gene and trimming were derived from the DNA, and the V and J assignments and clone size from that table. This sample has a few hundred thousand clones in its table, and about 85% of those were observed once. Of the sample, about 6.2% is held by the ten largest clones.

This sequence was found in a woman between 50 and 59 years old who had been exposed to COVID-19. Sequenced sample: PBMCs or T cells enriched from blood (not recorded which). The chain employs TRBV19 and TRBJ1-5; TRBD1 aligns with 9 central bases. The CDR3: CASSPGTGIYQPQHF. The base sequence is TGTGCCAGTAGCCCCGGGACAGGGATTTATCAGCCCCAGCATTTT.